Following are 31 T cell receptor beta chains from one sample sequenced in a study of T cell repertoires in cytomegalovirus infection. The antigens these receptors bind are not known. TCRdb recomputed calls from the reads with MiXCR, one row per CDR3 protein. Among some 320,000 distinct CDR3 sequences listed, just under 30% were seen once. The input for sequencing was cultured PBMCs, taken from culture after CMV antigen stimulation. The receptors stem from a human donor in good health (CMV status not recorded). Some clones in this sample may be carry-over from other donors' samples.

V and J are TRBV7-9 and TRBJ1-2; weak D call: TRBD1 (6 bases). This CDR3 contains 15 residues. V lost 4 bases to trimming and J lost 4 bases, with 16 bases between them. Per the germline V gene, CDR1 is SEHNR and CDR2 is FQNEAQ (reference sequence). This CDR3 is CASSSLNDRSYGYTF. CDR3 nucleotides: TGTGCCAGCAGCTCTTTAAACGACAGGAGCTATGGCTACACCTTC.

This clonotype has a single count. The chain is built from TRBV12-3 or TRBV12-4 and TRBJ2-1; 8 bases align to TRBD2. The V gene end was trimmed by 4 bases and the J gene end by 10 bases; junction bases not matched to a gene: 12. This CDR3 has 15 residues. The CDR3 spells CASSYQRGINGEQFF. The CDR3 coding sequence is TGTGCCAGCAGTTACCAGCGGGGGATCAACGGCGAGCAGTTCTTC.

The chain carries TRBV6-1 and TRBJ2-3; 8 bases align to TRBD1. The CDR3 runs to 16 residues. J lost 6 bases, V lost 2 bases, and 10 bases had no gene match. Germline CDR1 and CDR2: MNHNS and SASEGT. CDR3 in DNA: TGTGCCAGCAGTGAATTTACAGGGGGGTCGGGGGATACGCAGTATTTT. Translated, it gives CASSEFTGGSGDTQYF.

This clonotype was counted between two and nine times. This rearrangement joins TRBV6-1 to TRBJ2-3; perhaps D is TRBD1 or TRBD2 (5 bases each). The CDR3 is made up of 16 amino acids. The V end lost 2 bases, the J end lost 3 bases, and 15 bases lay between the germline ends. Germline CDR1 is MNHNS and CDR2 is SASEGT. This CDR3 is CASSEIQGGRTDTQYF. The CDR3 DNA sequence: TGTGCCAGCAGTGAAATCCAGGGCGGGCGGACAGATACGCAGTATTTT.

The V gene is TRBV7-2, the J gene TRBJ2-1, with 16 bases that match TRBD2. The CDR3 is made up of 19 amino acids. V lost 1 base and J lost 0; bases outside the gene matches: 3. CDR1 is SGHTA and CDR2 is FQGNSA in the germline V gene. This CDR3 is CASSLGGTSGRVSYNEQFF. CDR3 in DNA: TGTGCCAGCAGCTTAGGCGGGACTAGCGGGAGGGTCTCCTACAATGAGCAGTTCTTC.

There are a few counts of this clonotype. The chain recombines TRBV18 with TRBJ2-1, with unresolved D. This CDR3 contains 17 residues. In germline, CDR1 is KGHSH, CDR2 LQKENI. Between the trimmed V and J ends, which lost 0 bases and 4 bases, there was a span of 16 bases. CDR3 region: CASSPPSSLLRYNEQFF. DNA of the CDR3: TGTGCCAGCTCACCACCGTCATCCCTACTACGATACAATGAGCAGTTCTTC.

At least ten counts were recorded for this clonotype. This sequence joins TRBV7-2 and TRBJ2-1; no firm D call. Germline CDR1 is SGHTA and CDR2 is FQGNSA. V was cut by 6 bases and J by 7 bases, with 13 bases left in between. The length of the CDR3 is 13 residues. The CDR3 nucleotides read TGTGCCAGCAGTCGCTCCCCGCTGAATGAGCAGTTCTTC. It is translated as CASSRSPLNEQFF.

This clonotype was observed once. V gene TRBV7-9 combines with J gene TRBJ2-7; weak D call: TRBD2 (5 bases). CDR3 length: 13 residues. V was cut by 6 bases and J by 1 base, with 10 bases left in between. Germline CDR1 reads SEHNR; CDR2 reads FQNEAQ (reference sequence). This CDR3 reads CASRPGESYEQYF. DNA of the CDR3: TGTGCCAGCAGGCCCGGGGAGTCCTACGAGCAGTACTTC.

In its sample, this clonotype was seen a few times. CDR3 DNA sequence: TGTGCCAGCAGTTTAGACAGAAGTATGAACACTGAAGCTTTCTTT. It translates to CASSLDRSMNTEAFF. This rearrangement joins TRBV28 to TRBJ1-1, with a tentative D call TRBD1 (5 bases). Germline values: CDR1 MDHEN, CDR2 SYDVKM. The V and J ends lost 2 bases and 0 bases respectively, with 10 bases between them. CDR3 length equals 15 residues.

This clonotype occurred a few times. This rearrangement joins TRBV7-6 to TRBJ2-1, with D possibly TRBD1 on 6 matching bases. Germline CDR1 SGHVS, CDR2 FNYEAQ. CDR3 length equals 15 residues. V shed 0 bases and J shed 5 bases, with 11 bases lying between them. CDR3 sequence: CASSLAQGHNNEQFF. Written as DNA, the CDR3 is TGTGCCAGCAGCTTAGCGCAGGGACATAACAATGAGCAGTTCTTC.

The rearrangement links TRBV7-6 to TRBJ2-1, with no clear D. Germline CDR1 SGHVS, CDR2 FNYEAQ. V was trimmed by 2 bases and J by 5 bases, leaving 13 bases between them. The CDR3 covers 15 residues. In nucleotides, the CDR3 is TGTGCCAGCAGCTTACGAGAATTCCGAGACAATGAGCAGTTCTTC. Protein product: CASSLREFRDNEQFF.

This clonotype was seen a few times. At one boundary the junction diverges from the germline segment, which might be a read error. The genes are TRBV19 and TRBJ1-1; D perhaps matches TRBD1 (5 bases). This CDR3 contains 14 residues. Per germline, CDR1 LNHDA and CDR2 SQIVND (reference sequence). CDR3 in DNA: TGTGCCAGTAGAGGCCGGGACTGGAACTCTGAAGCTTTCTTT. It translates to CASRGRDWNSEAFF.

This chain connects TRBV6-1 to TRBJ1-3; 9 positions match TRBD1. This CDR3 is 15 amino acids long. Germline V lookup: CDR1 MNHNS, CDR2 SASEGT. J lost 2 bases, V lost 4 bases, and 3 bases had no gene match. This chain's CDR3 is CASSGGTGTGNTIYF. CDR3 nucleotides: TGTGCCAGCAGTGGTGGGACAGGGACTGGAAACACCATATATTTT.

This clonotype was seen a few times. J is TRBJ2-3 and V is TRBV7-8; the D gene is possibly TRBD2 (6 bases). The germline V and J ends were trimmed by 5 bases and 5 bases, with 17 bases remaining between them. Germline loops: CDR1 SGHVS, CDR2 FQNEAQ. The CDR3 is made up of 15 amino acids. CDR3 loop: CASSRGLGEEDTQYF. The CDR3 DNA is TGTGCCAGCAGCCGCGGCCTAGGGGAGGAAGATACGCAGTATTTT. The full variable domain, in which reference TRBV7-8 and TRBJ2-3 provide the parts outside the CDR3, is GAGVSQSPRYKVAKRGQDVALRCDPISGHVSLFWYQQALGQGPEFLTYFQNEAQLDKSGLPSDRFFAERPEGSVSTLKIQRTQQEDSAVYLCASSRGLGEEDTQYFGPGTRLTVL.

This clonotype showed up many times. The chain carries TRBV7-2 and TRBJ1-1, with TRBD1 as a possible D gene (5 bases). Looked up from germline, CDR1 is SGHTA and CDR2 is FQGNSA. With 4 bases removed from V and 8 bases from J, the gap between germline ends came to 14 bases. There are 13 residues in the CDR3. The CDR3 DNA reads TGTGCCAGCAGCTCGGGACCTCAGCGCGAAGCTTTCTTT. The encoded protein is CASSSGPQREAFF. Full variable domain (outside the CDR3, taken from reference TRBV7-2 and TRBJ1-1): GAGVSQSPSNKVTEKGKDVELRCDPISGHTALYWYRQSLGQGLEFLIYFQGNSAPDKSGLPSDRFSAERTGGSVSTLTIQRTQQEDSAVYLCASSSGPQREAFFGQGTRLTVV.

This clonotype showed up just a few times. The chain couples TRBV6-6 to TRBJ2-7, with 11 bases lining up with TRBD2. The CDR3 covers 19 residues. CDR1 and CDR2 from the germline V gene are MNHNY and SVGAGI (reference sequence). The trim removed 3 bases at V and 4 bases at J, leaving 17 bases unmatched. The CDR3 DNA follows: TGTGCCAGCAGTTATTCCGGGCTTTCCGGGACTAGCGGTCCTTACGAGCAGTACTTC. This codes for CASSYSGLSGTSGPYEQYF.

This clonotype was found a few times. The chain has TRBV20-1 and TRBJ2-1; 10 bases agree with TRBD2. The CDR3 is 14 amino acids. Germline assignment: CDR1 DFQATT and CDR2 SNEGSKA (reference sequence). V lost 5 bases, J lost 3 bases, and 4 bases stayed unmatched. CDR3 nucleotide sequence: TGCAGTGCTTTAGCGGGAGGTAGCTACAATGAGCAGTTCTTC. Residues: CSALAGGSYNEQFF.

The chain links TRBV5-5 to TRBJ2-3, with D tentatively TRBD2 (6 bases). Trimming removed 4 bases at V and 5 bases at J, with 17 bases between. The CDR3 totals 15 residues. The V gene's germline CDR1 is SGHKS and CDR2 YYEKEE (reference sequence). CDR3 protein: CASSLRPGEGDTQYF. The CDR3 DNA follows: TGTGCCAGCAGCCTCCGGCCGGGGGAAGGAGATACGCAGTATTTT.

In its sample, this clonotype was seen a few times. The J gene is TRBJ1-5, the V gene TRBV2; 7 nucleotides agree with TRBD1. J was trimmed by 2 bases and V by 4 bases; bases with no gene match: 5. The CDR3 runs to 15 residues. Germline V CDR1 and CDR2: SNHLY, FYNNEI. CDR3 coding DNA: TGTGCCAGCAGTGGGGACAGAGAGGGCAATCAGCCCCAGCATTTT. Its translation is CASSGDREGNQPQHF.

In its sample, this clonotype was seen a few times. V usage is TRBV7-8 and J usage is TRBJ2-1, with D possibly being TRBD1 (6 bases). The V end was cut by 8 bases, the J end by 7 bases, with 12 bases between. CDR3 length: 12 residues. Germline CDR1 SGHVS, CDR2 FQNEAQ. Written as DNA, the CDR3 is TGTGCCAGCTCGGGCAGGGGAAATGAGCAGTTCTTC. It encodes CASSGRGNEQFF.

This clonotype has just a few counts. The CDR3: CASQQQGWTGELFF. Here the CDR3 DNA reads TGTGCCTCACAGCAACAGGGGTGGACCGGGGAGCTGTTTTTT. This chain joins TRBV15 and TRBJ2-2; the match to TRBD1 covers 7 bases. In germline, CDR1 is LNHNV, CDR2 YYDKDF (reference sequence). With V trimmed by 11 bases and J by 5 bases, 11 bases remained unmatched. The CDR3 is 14 amino acids.

At least ten counts were recorded for this clonotype. The chain recombines TRBV5-6 with TRBJ1-2, with D perhaps matching TRBD1 (6 bases). CDR1 is SGHDT and CDR2 is YYEEEE in the germline V gene. Trimming left V 4 bases short and J 4 bases short, with 14 bases between. CDR3 length: 14 amino acids. CDR3 amino acids: CASSKGDNFYGYTF. The CDR3 region has the DNA TGTGCCAGCAGCAAGGGGGATAACTTCTATGGCTACACCTTC.

The CDR3 reads CASRSTAYNSPLHF. DNA of the CDR3: TGTGCCAGCAGGTCGACGGCCTATAATTCACCCCTCCACTTT. The chain carries TRBV12-3 or TRBV12-4 and TRBJ1-6, with D hard to call. CDR3 size: 14 residues. V was cut by 6 bases and J by 2 bases, with 8 bases left in between.

This clonotype showed up many times. This chain links TRBV5-1 with TRBJ2-3; 11 bases map to TRBD2. This CDR3 region has 16 residues. Germline V gene sequence: CDR1 SGHRS, CDR2 YFSETQ. V shed 5 bases and J 4 bases; nucleotides not matched to a gene: 9. CDR3 sequence: CASREASGRSADTQYF. The CDR3, as DNA: TGCGCCAGCAGGGAGGCTAGCGGGAGGTCGGCAGATACGCAGTATTTT.

This chain joins TRBV29-1 and TRBJ2-1, with D possibly matching TRBD2 (6 bases). The germline V gene has CDR1 SQVTM and CDR2 ANQGSEA. Trimming removed 1 base at V and 4 bases at J, with 8 bases between. The CDR3 has 13 amino acids. CDR3 bases: TGCAGCGTTGAAGGCGGGGAATACAATGAGCAGTTCTTC. This gives the protein CSVEGGEYNEQFF.

A few counts support this clonotype. The chain links TRBV11-2 to TRBJ1-3; weak D call: TRBD1 (6 bases). Per the germline V gene, CDR1 is SGHAT and CDR2 is FQNNGV. Trimming removed 3 bases at V and 0 bases at J, with 12 bases between. The CDR3 spans 16 residues. The CDR3 sequence: CASSFDRRTSGNTIYF. The CDR3 DNA reads as TGTGCCAGCAGCTTCGACAGGAGAACCTCTGGAAACACCATATATTTT.

V gene TRBV7-8 combines with J gene TRBJ1-5; D call uncertain. V dropped 5 bases and J dropped 4 bases, with 18 bases sitting between them. CDR1 and CDR2 from the germline V gene are SGHVS and FQNEAQ. The CDR3 is 16 residues long. The CDR3 nucleotides are TGTGCCAGCAGCCCCCGGTCGGGGATTGAAAATCAGCCCCAGCATTTT. The encoded protein is CASSPRSGIENQPQHF.

The rearrangement joins TRBV10-3 to TRBJ1-1; 9 bases align to TRBD1. The length of the CDR3 is 16 residues. Germline V CDR1 and CDR2: ENHRY, SYGVKD. The V and J ends lost 5 bases and 3 bases, in that order; junction bases with no gene match: 10. CDR3 bases: TGTGCCATCAGTTTGACAGGGGGAGGAACCGACACTGAAGCTTTCTTT. Residues: CAISLTGGGTDTEAFF.

The rearrangement links TRBV7-9 to TRBJ1-4; no reliable D call. This CDR3 contains 15 residues. In germline, CDR1 is SEHNR, CDR2 FQNEAQ (reference sequence). Trimming took 4 bases from V and 5 from J, leaving 14 bases between them. In DNA form, the CDR3 reads TGTGCCAGCAGCTCCCCTCTGGCCCAGAATGAAAAACTGTTTTTT. This encodes CASSSPLAQNEKLFF.

This clonotype was counted at least ten times. The chain links TRBV7-2 to TRBJ2-1; weak D call: TRBD1 (6 bases). The germline CDR1 and CDR2 sequences are SGHTA and FQGNSA. The CDR3 contains 13 residues. V was pared by 5 bases and J by 5 bases, with 10 bases between. The CDR3 DNA is TGTGCCAGCAGCCGAACAGGGAACAATGAGCAGTTCTTC. Encoded protein: CASSRTGNNEQFF.

The chain couples TRBV7-9 to TRBJ1-2; D is ambiguous. Germline V gene lookup returns CDR1 SEHNR and CDR2 FQNEAQ (reference sequence). The CDR3 spans 15 residues. V was pared by 0 bases and J by 10 bases, with 18 bases between. CDR3 region: CASSLALGPRQFYTF. In DNA, the CDR3 is TGTGCCAGCAGCTTAGCGCTCGGACCCCGGCAGTTCTACACCTTC.